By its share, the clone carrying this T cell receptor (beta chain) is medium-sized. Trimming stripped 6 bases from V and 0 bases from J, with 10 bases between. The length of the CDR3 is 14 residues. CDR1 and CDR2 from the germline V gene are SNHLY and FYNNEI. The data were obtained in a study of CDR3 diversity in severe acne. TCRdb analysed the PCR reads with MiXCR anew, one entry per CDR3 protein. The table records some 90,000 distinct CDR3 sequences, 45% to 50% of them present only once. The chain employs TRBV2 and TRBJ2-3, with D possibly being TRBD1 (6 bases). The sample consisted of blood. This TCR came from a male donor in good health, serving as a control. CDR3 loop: CASRGDTSTDTQYF. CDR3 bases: TGTGCCAGCAGGGGGGACACGAGCACAGATACGCAGTATTTT.